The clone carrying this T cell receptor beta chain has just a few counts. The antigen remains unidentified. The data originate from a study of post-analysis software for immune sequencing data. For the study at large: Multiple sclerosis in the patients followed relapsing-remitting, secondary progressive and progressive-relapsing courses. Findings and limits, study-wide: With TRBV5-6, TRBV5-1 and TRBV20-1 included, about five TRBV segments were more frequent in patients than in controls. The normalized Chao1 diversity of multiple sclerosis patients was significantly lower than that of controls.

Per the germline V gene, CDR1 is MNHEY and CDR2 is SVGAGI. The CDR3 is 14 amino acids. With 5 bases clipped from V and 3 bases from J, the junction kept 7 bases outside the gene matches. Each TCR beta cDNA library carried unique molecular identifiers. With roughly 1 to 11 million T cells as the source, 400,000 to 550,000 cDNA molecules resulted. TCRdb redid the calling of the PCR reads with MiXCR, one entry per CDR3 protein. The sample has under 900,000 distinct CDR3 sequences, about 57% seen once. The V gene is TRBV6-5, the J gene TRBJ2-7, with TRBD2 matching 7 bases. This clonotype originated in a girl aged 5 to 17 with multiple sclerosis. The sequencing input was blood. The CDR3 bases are TGTGCCAGCAGTAGTGCGGGAGTGGGCTACGAGCAGTACTTC. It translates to CASSSAGVGYEQYF.